This T cell receptor (beta chain) originates from a study of radiation and T cells in renal cell carcinoma. Study details: Nephrectomy followed 15 Gy stereotactic body radiation by 4 weeks. Findings and caveats of the study: Top tumor clonotypes rose in blood 2 weeks post-radiation, then contracted.

Germline assignment: CDR1 SGHRS and CDR2 YFSETQ. CDR3 length: 18 residues. With 0 bases removed from V and 0 bases from J, the gap between germline ends came to 16 bases. Sample time point: blood 2 weeks post-SBRT. Documented treatment: 15 Gy SBRT to primary tumor, nephrectomy 4 weeks later. Serial blood draws occurred at baseline and 2 and 4 weeks post-SBRT. Clear cell pathology was present in this patient's renal cell carcinoma. Profiling relied on immunoSEQ multiplex PCR, and the TCRdb table lists in-frame clones only, not all of them. The sample includes roughly 130,000 clones, around four fifths of them seen just once. This clone was found once. As yet, its antigen is unknown.

This TCR was sampled from a woman aged 55-70 years with renal cell carcinoma. V gene TRBV5-1 combines with J gene TRBJ2-1; D perhaps matches TRBD2 (5 bases). The source material was blood, sampled from a patient whose treatment included radiotherapy and nephrectomy. This chain's CDR3 is CASSLGLAELSSYNEQFF. Written as DNA, the CDR3 is TGCGCCAGCAGCTTGGGGCTAGCAGAACTCAGCTCCTACAATGAGCAGTTCTTC.